This is a list of T cell receptor beta chains from one sample in a study of post-analysis software for immune sequencing data. Via MiXCR, TCRdb re-called the PCR reads, giving one row per CDR3 protein. The sample has about 540,000 distinct CDR3 sequences; less than 40% are singletons. The sequencing input was blood. The source is a girl between 2 and 17 years old with multiple sclerosis. The CDR3 runs from the conserved cysteine through the conserved F or W. A D gene is named only where the DNA matches it firmly. Only some rows state a clone size, as once, few, many or a class for expanded clones.

cdr3_length: 16
d_call: NA
j_call: TRBJ2-7
clone_size: NA
v_call: TRBV7-2
cdr3_aa: CASSLFPDASSYEQYF
cdr3_nt: TGTGCCAGCAGCTTATTCCCGGACGCTAGCTCCTACGAGCAGTACTTC

cdr3_length: 13
d_call: NA
j_call: TRBJ2-5
clone_size: NA
v_call: TRBV5-1
cdr3_aa: CASSFFRQETQYF
cdr3_nt: TGCGCCAGCAGCTTTTTTCGGCAAGAGACCCAGTACTTC

cdr3_length: 17
d_call: TRBD1
j_call: TRBJ1-1
clone_size: NA
v_call: TRBV5-1
cdr3_aa: CASSLLQGEVGNTEAFF
cdr3_nt: TGCGCCAGCAGCTTGCTACAGGGGGAAGTCGGTAACACTGAAGCTTTCTTT

cdr3_length: 13
d_call: NA
j_call: TRBJ2-5
clone_size: NA
v_call: TRBV5-1
cdr3_aa: CASSFSQGETQYF
cdr3_nt: TGCGCCAGCAGCTTCAGCCAGGGAGAGACCCAGTACTTC

cdr3_length: 14
d_call: TRBD1
j_call: TRBJ1-4
clone_size: NA
v_call: TRBV25-1
cdr3_aa: CASSAPGGFEKLFF
cdr3_nt: TGTGCCAGCAGTGCTCCAGGGGGCTTTGAAAAACTGTTTTTT

cdr3_length: 13
d_call: TRBD1
j_call: TRBJ2-1
clone_size: few
v_call: TRBV7-9
cdr3_aa: CASGQGRLYEQFF
cdr3_nt: TGTGCCAGCGGACAGGGGAGGCTCTATGAGCAGTTCTTC

cdr3_length: 15
d_call: NA
j_call: TRBJ2-3
clone_size: NA
v_call: TRBV11-2
cdr3_aa: CASSLLRPGTDTQYF
cdr3_nt: TGTGCCAGCAGCTTACTTCGACCAGGGACAGATACGCAGTATTTT

cdr3_length: 13
d_call: TRBD1
j_call: TRBJ1-6
clone_size: NA
v_call: TRBV20-1
cdr3_aa: CSARTGNNSPLHF
cdr3_nt: TGCAGTGCTAGGACAGGGAATAATTCACCCCTCCACTTT

cdr3_length: 13
d_call: NA
j_call: TRBJ2-4
clone_size: NA
v_call: TRBV14
cdr3_aa: CASSARQPGIQYF
cdr3_nt: TGTGCCAGCAGCGCCCGACAGCCGGGCATTCAGTACTTC

cdr3_length: 16
d_call: TRBD2
j_call: TRBJ2-1
clone_size: few
v_call: TRBV25-1
cdr3_aa: CASSESGTSGGGEQFF
cdr3_nt: TGTGCCAGCAGTGAATCGGGGACTAGCGGGGGAGGGGAGCAGTTCTTC

cdr3_length: 14
d_call: NA
j_call: TRBJ1-2
clone_size: NA
v_call: TRBV6-1
cdr3_aa: CASRVTASNYGYTF
cdr3_nt: TGTGCCAGCAGAGTTACAGCTTCTAACTATGGCTACACCTTC

cdr3_length: 15
d_call: NA
j_call: TRBJ2-7
clone_size: many
v_call: TRBV6-4
cdr3_aa: CASSDGWTGAYEQYF
cdr3_nt: TGTGCCAGCAGCGACGGCTGGACTGGGGCCTACGAGCAGTACTTC

cdr3_length: 15
d_call: TRBD1
j_call: TRBJ2-3
clone_size: NA
v_call: TRBV20-1
cdr3_aa: CSAAGSYRGTDTQYF
cdr3_nt: TGCAGTGCTGCCGGCTCCTACAGGGGTACAGATACGCAGTATTTT

cdr3_length: 13
d_call: NA
j_call: TRBJ2-7
clone_size: NA
v_call: TRBV27
cdr3_aa: CASTGFAGDEQYF
cdr3_nt: TGTGCCAGCACGGGGTTTGCCGGGGACGAGCAGTACTTC

cdr3_length: 15
d_call: TRBD1
j_call: TRBJ2-5
clone_size: NA
v_call: TRBV7-6
cdr3_aa: CASSPSGTGINEQYF
cdr3_nt: TGTGCCAGCAGCCCCTCGGGGACAGGGATCAATGAGCAGTACTTC

cdr3_length: 16
d_call: TRBD1
j_call: TRBJ1-2
clone_size: many
v_call: TRBV3-1
cdr3_aa: CASSPAGTGDNYGYTF
cdr3_nt: TGTGCCAGCAGCCCTGCCGGGACAGGGGACAACTATGGCTACACCTTC

cdr3_length: 15
d_call: NA
j_call: TRBJ1-2
clone_size: NA
v_call: TRBV12-3/TRBV12-4
cdr3_aa: CASSLSGGALSGYTF
cdr3_nt: TGTGCCAGCAGTTTATCGGGGGGCGCCCTCTCTGGCTACACCTTC

cdr3_length: 16
d_call: NA
j_call: TRBJ1-2
clone_size: NA
v_call: TRBV4-1
cdr3_aa: CASSQDRTRAQGGYTF
cdr3_nt: TGCGCCAGCAGCCAAGATAGGACGAGGGCCCAAGGCGGCTACACCTTC

cdr3_length: 14
d_call: NA
j_call: TRBJ1-1
clone_size: NA
v_call: TRBV5-1
cdr3_aa: CASSLGGKNTEAFF
cdr3_nt: TGCGCCAGCAGCTTGGGAGGGAAGAACACTGAAGCTTTCTTT

cdr3_length: 17
d_call: TRBD1
j_call: TRBJ2-5
clone_size: NA
v_call: TRBV7-9
cdr3_aa: CASSSVSLGDRVETQYF
cdr3_nt: TGTGCCAGCAGCTCGGTTTCCTTGGGGGACAGGGTGGAGACCCAGTACTTC

cdr3_length: 11
d_call: NA
j_call: TRBJ2-3
clone_size: few
v_call: TRBV12-3/TRBV12-4
cdr3_aa: CASQGPDTQYF
cdr3_nt: TGTGCCAGCCAGGGGCCAGATACGCAGTATTTT

cdr3_length: 13
d_call: NA
j_call: TRBJ1-1
clone_size: NA
v_call: TRBV5-6
cdr3_aa: CASSYGTNTEAFF
cdr3_nt: TGTGCCAGCAGCTACGGAACGAACACTGAAGCTTTCTTT

cdr3_length: 17
d_call: TRBD2
j_call: TRBJ2-5
clone_size: NA
v_call: TRBV4-1
cdr3_aa: CASSQLLAGAYQETQYF
cdr3_nt: TGCGCCAGCAGCCAACTCTTAGCGGGGGCGTACCAAGAGACCCAGTACTTC

cdr3_length: 13
d_call: TRBD1
j_call: TRBJ2-7
clone_size: NA
v_call: TRBV29-1
cdr3_aa: CSVYTTGSYEQYF
cdr3_nt: TGCAGCGTTTATACGACAGGGTCCTACGAGCAGTACTTC

cdr3_length: 19
d_call: NA
j_call: TRBJ1-5
clone_size: NA
v_call: TRBV28
cdr3_aa: CASSFPSIRASRTHQPQHF
cdr3_nt: TGTGCCAGCAGTTTCCCCTCCATCCGGGCCTCTCGGACCCATCAGCCCCAGCATTTT

cdr3_length: 16
d_call: TRBD2
j_call: TRBJ2-1
clone_size: many
v_call: TRBV7-2
cdr3_aa: CASSLAARGSYNEQFF
cdr3_nt: TGTGCCAGCAGCTTAGCTGCGCGGGGGTCCTACAATGAGCAGTTCTTC

cdr3_length: 15
d_call: TRBD1
j_call: TRBJ2-5
clone_size: few
v_call: TRBV14
cdr3_aa: CASSQTTGGVETQYF
cdr3_nt: TGTGCCAGCAGCCAAACAACAGGGGGCGTAGAGACCCAGTACTTC

cdr3_length: 14
d_call: NA
j_call: TRBJ1-1
clone_size: NA
v_call: TRBV14
cdr3_aa: CASSRLGGWTEAFF
cdr3_nt: TGTGCCAGCAGCCGTCTGGGAGGTTGGACTGAAGCTTTCTTT

cdr3_length: 13
d_call: NA
j_call: TRBJ1-5
clone_size: few
v_call: TRBV6-5
cdr3_aa: CASRRDTDQPQHF
cdr3_nt: TGTGCCAGCAGGAGGGACACCGATCAGCCCCAGCATTTT

cdr3_length: 16
d_call: NA
j_call: TRBJ2-6
clone_size: NA
v_call: TRBV6-1
cdr3_aa: CARSVGPLGGANVLTF
cdr3_nt: TGTGCCAGAAGTGTGGGGCCTCTTGGTGGGGCCAACGTCCTGACTTTC

cdr3_length: 17
d_call: NA
j_call: TRBJ2-3
clone_size: NA
v_call: TRBV4-1
cdr3_aa: CASSQDGAALSTDTQYF
cdr3_nt: TGCGCCAGCAGCCAAGATGGCGCGGCCCTTAGCACAGATACGCAGTATTTT

cdr3_length: 14
d_call: TRBD1
j_call: TRBJ1-1
clone_size: NA
v_call: TRBV6-6
cdr3_aa: CASSGTGAHTEAFF
cdr3_nt: TGTGCCAGTTCCGGGACAGGAGCGCACACTGAAGCTTTCTTT

cdr3_length: 13
d_call: NA
j_call: TRBJ1-2
clone_size: NA
v_call: TRBV3-1
cdr3_aa: CASSQGGVYGYTF
cdr3_nt: TGTGCCAGCAGCCAAGGGGGGGTCTATGGCTACACCTTC

cdr3_length: 17
d_call: TRBD1
j_call: TRBJ1-2
clone_size: few
v_call: TRBV3-1
cdr3_aa: CASSAIEGQDNSYGYTF
cdr3_nt: TGTGCCAGCAGCGCTATCGAGGGACAGGACAACTCTTATGGCTACACCTTC

cdr3_length: 17
d_call: TRBD1
j_call: TRBJ2-4
clone_size: NA
v_call: TRBV5-1
cdr3_aa: CASSLDAQGAAKNIQYF
cdr3_nt: TGCGCCAGCAGCTTGGACGCCCAGGGGGCGGCCAAAAACATTCAGTACTTC

cdr3_length: 14
d_call: NA
j_call: TRBJ2-5
clone_size: many
v_call: TRBV29-1
cdr3_aa: CSVGPRLTQETQYF
cdr3_nt: TGCAGCGTTGGACCCCGGCTAACCCAAGAGACCCAGTACTTC

cdr3_length: 11
d_call: NA
j_call: TRBJ1-6
clone_size: NA
v_call: TRBV10-3
cdr3_aa: CAISEDNRVHF
cdr3_nt: TGTGCCATCAGTGAGGATAACAGGGTCCACTTT

cdr3_length: 13
d_call: TRBD1
j_call: TRBJ1-1
clone_size: few
v_call: TRBV5-1
cdr3_aa: CASSLEGQGQAFF
cdr3_nt: TGCGCCAGCAGCTTGGAGGGACAGGGACAAGCTTTCTTT

cdr3_length: 15
d_call: NA
j_call: TRBJ2-5
clone_size: few
v_call: TRBV5-6
cdr3_aa: CASSFTGEGGETQYF
cdr3_nt: TGTGCCAGCAGCTTCACGGGGGAAGGGGGGGAGACCCAGTACTTC

cdr3_length: 15
d_call: NA
j_call: TRBJ2-5
clone_size: NA
v_call: TRBV11-1
cdr3_aa: CASSSTNLAQETQYF
cdr3_nt: TGTGCCAGCAGCTCTACCAATCTTGCACAAGAGACCCAGTACTTC

cdr3_length: 15
d_call: NA
j_call: TRBJ2-7
clone_size: few
v_call: TRBV15
cdr3_aa: CATSRPQAASGEQYF
cdr3_nt: TGTGCCACCAGCAGACCCCAGGCGGCTTCGGGCGAGCAGTACTTC